This TCR beta chain emerged from a study of T cell responses to AZD1222 COVID-19 vaccine. The study, taken as a whole, reports: Unmutated variant regions reportedly attract nearly half of all spike-specific TCRs. Only a handful of AZD1222 recipients, several in all, had baseline seropositivity. White British ancestry dominated among donors, who included more females, and clonal diversity was possibly underestimated. Repertoire collection took place solely once the T cell response had peaked.

Of note for this clone: What it binds is not known.

Profiling relied on immunoSEQ multiplex PCR, and the TCRdb table lists in-frame clones only, not all of them. The table has 98,000 or so clones, approximately 91% seen once. The germline CDR1 and CDR2 sequences are SQVTM and ANQGSEA. The CDR3 spans 12 residues. V lost 6 bases to trimming and J lost 0 bases, with 8 bases between them. The chain employs TRBV29-1 and TRBJ1-2; D unresolved. Sequencing was performed on peripheral blood, taken on day 0 of AZD1222 vaccination. This sequence originates from an adult in good health. The CDR3 loop is CSVSTSNYGYTF. The CDR3 bases are TGCAGCGTGTCCACCTCTAACTATGGCTACACCTTC.